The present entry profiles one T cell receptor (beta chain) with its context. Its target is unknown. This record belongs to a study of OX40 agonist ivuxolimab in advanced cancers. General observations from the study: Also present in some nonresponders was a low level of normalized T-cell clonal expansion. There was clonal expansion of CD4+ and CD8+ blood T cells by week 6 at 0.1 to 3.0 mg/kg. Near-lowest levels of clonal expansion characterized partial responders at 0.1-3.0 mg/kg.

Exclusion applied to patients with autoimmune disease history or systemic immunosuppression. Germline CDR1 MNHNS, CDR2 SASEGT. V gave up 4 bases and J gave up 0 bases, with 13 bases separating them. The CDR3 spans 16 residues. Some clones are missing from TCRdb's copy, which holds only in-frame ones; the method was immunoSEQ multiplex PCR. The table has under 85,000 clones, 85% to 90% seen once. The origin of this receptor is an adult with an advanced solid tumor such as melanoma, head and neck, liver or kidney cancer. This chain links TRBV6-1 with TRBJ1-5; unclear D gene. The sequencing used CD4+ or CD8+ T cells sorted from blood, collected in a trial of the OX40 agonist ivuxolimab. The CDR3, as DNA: TGTGCCAGCAGTGCTATGGGCAGGATTAGCAATCAGCCCCAGCATTTT. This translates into CASSAMGRISNQPQHF.